One and the same sample provided the 2 T cell receptor beta chains below, sequenced in a study of blood T cells in healthy people across ages. A second about 7 to 11 cycle PCR used barcoded and J-beta primers. TCRdb analysed the 5' RACE reads with MiXCR anew, one entry per CDR3 protein. The sample carries 800,000 to 1,300,000 distinct CDR3 sequences, 20% to 25% recorded once. Separately, the same data were catalogued under a study of T cells of mothers and their children.

Input material: blood. The receptors here all came from a girl aged 2 to 9 in good health.

The rearrangement links TRBV20-1 to TRBJ2-2, with 11 bases fitting TRBD2. CDR1 is DFQATT and CDR2 is SNEGSKA in the germline V gene (reference sequence). The CDR3 has 15 amino acids. V shed 5 bases, J shed 6 bases, and the junction held 8 bases outside the gene matches. CDR3 nucleotide sequence: TGCAGTGCTCGAGTAGCGGGAGGGCCAGCCGGGGAGCTGTTTTTT. Amino acid sequence: CSARVAGGPAGELFF.

The chain employs TRBV4-2 and TRBJ2-5; the D is unclear. Germline V CDR1 and CDR2: LGHNA, YNFKEQ. The CDR3 covers 15 residues. Trimming removed 0 bases from V and 2 bases from J, with 10 bases in between. CDR3 nucleotide sequence: TGTGCCAGCAGCCAAGATGGAGTAGAACAAGAGACCCAGTACTTC. Translation: CASSQDGVEQETQYF.